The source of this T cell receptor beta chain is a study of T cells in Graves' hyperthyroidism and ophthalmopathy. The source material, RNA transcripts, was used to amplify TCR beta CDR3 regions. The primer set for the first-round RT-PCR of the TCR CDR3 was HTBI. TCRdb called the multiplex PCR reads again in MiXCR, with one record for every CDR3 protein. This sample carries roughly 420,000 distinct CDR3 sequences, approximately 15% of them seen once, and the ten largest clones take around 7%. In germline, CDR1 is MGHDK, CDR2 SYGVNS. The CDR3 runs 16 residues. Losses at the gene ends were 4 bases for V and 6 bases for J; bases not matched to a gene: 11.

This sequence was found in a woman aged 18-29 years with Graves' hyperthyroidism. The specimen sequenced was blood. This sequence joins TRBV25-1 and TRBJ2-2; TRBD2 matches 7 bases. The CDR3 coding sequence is TGTGCCAGCAGTGTTGGACTAGAATTGGGCGCCGGGGAGCTGTTTTTT. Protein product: CASSVGLELGAGELFF.